The source of this TCR beta chain is a study of sequential checkpoint blockade in melanoma. On the study more broadly: Around 21 patients had tumor biopsies before treatment and at week 13.

The CDR3 has 16 amino acids. Assay used: immunoSEQ multiplex PCR; TCRdb lists only in-frame clones, some missing. The sample carries 35,000 to 40,000 clones, roughly 32% recorded once. There are a few counts of this clone. Described treatment: randomized to nivolumab then ipilimumab (arm A) or the reverse (arm B). The rearrangement links TRBV1 to TRBJ1-5; TRBD1, the D gene given by the table, was not confirmed from the DNA. TRBV1 is recorded as a pseudogene. Sequenced material: tumor tissue (inferred from file names), taken from a patient given nivolumab and ipilimumab in sequence. The receptor comes from a human donor with melanoma. In DNA, the CDR3 is TGCGCCAGCAGCCAAGAGGCAGGCTATAGCAATCAGCCCCAGCATTTT. Translation gives CASSQEAGYSNQPQHF.